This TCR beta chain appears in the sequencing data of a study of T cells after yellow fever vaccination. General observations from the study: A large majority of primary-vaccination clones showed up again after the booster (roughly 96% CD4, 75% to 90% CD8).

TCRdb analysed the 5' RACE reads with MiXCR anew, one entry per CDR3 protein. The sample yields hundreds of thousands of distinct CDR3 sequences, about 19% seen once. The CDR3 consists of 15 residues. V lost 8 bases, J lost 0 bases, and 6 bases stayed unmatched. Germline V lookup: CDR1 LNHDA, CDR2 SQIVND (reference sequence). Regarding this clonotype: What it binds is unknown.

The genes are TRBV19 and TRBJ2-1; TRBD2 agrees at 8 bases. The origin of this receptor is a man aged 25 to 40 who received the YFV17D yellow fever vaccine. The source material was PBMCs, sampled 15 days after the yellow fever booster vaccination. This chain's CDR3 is CASGLASSSYNEQFF. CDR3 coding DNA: TGTGCCAGTGGACTAGCATCGAGCTCCTACAATGAGCAGTTCTTC.